A selection of T cell receptor beta chains follows, all from one sample in a study of blood T cell repertoires in COVID-19. Assay: immunoSEQ multiplex PCR; the TCRdb copy retains only in-frame clones and omits some. The sample holds about 170,000 clones; approximately 80% are singletons and the top ten take about 7.8%. Sample: peripheral blood. The source is a man in his 60s with acute or convalescent COVID-19. The CDR3 runs from the conserved cysteine through the conserved F or W. D genes are given only for firm matches. Not every row has a clone size; where given, it reads once, few, many or a size class.

abundance: .; v_gene: TRBV3-1/TRBV3-2; d_gene: TRBD1; j_gene: TRBJ1-2; CDR3aa: CASSPGQGAYGYTF; CDR3nt: TGTGCCAGCAGCCCTGGACAGGGGGCCTATGGCTACACCTTC
abundance: .; v_gene: TRBV12-5; d_gene: TRBD1; j_gene: TRBJ2-7; CDR3aa: CASGTDRGYEQYF; CDR3nt: TGTGCTAGTGGTACCGACAGGGGGTACGAGCAGTACTTC
abundance: .; v_gene: TRBV10-3; d_gene: .; j_gene: TRBJ1-1; CDR3aa: CAISESSNTEAFF; CDR3nt: TGTGCCATCAGTGAGTCTAGTAACACTGAAGCTTTCTTT
abundance: few; v_gene: TRBV5-1; d_gene: TRBD1; j_gene: TRBJ1-2; CDR3aa: CASSLAGQGDGYTF; CDR3nt: TGCGCCAGCAGCTTGGCGGGACAGGGAGATGGCTACACCTTC
abundance: few; v_gene: TRBV19; d_gene: .; j_gene: TRBJ1-5; CDR3aa: CASSPPGVTDNQPQHF; CDR3nt: TGTGCCAGTAGTCCCCCAGGGGTAACTGACAATCAGCCCCAGCATTTT
abundance: .; v_gene: TRBV5-4; d_gene: TRBD1; j_gene: TRBJ1-4; CDR3aa: CASSLQQGAGEKLFF; CDR3nt: TGTGCCAGCAGCTTACAACAGGGGGCTGGGGAAAAACTGTTTTTT
abundance: .; v_gene: TRBV12-3/TRBV12-4; d_gene: TRBD1; j_gene: TRBJ1-2; CDR3aa: CASSRDRGFGYTF; CDR3nt: TGTGCCAGCAGTCGGGACAGGGGCTTTGGCTACACCTTC
abundance: .; v_gene: TRBV25-1; d_gene: TRBD1; j_gene: TRBJ2-5; CDR3aa: CASSRPGTGGETQYF; CDR3nt: TGTGCCAGCAGCCGTCCCGGGACAGGAGGTGAGACCCAGTACTTC
abundance: .; v_gene: TRBV5-6; d_gene: TRBD1; j_gene: TRBJ2-2; CDR3aa: CASSEQGRNTGELFF; CDR3nt: TGTGCCAGCAGCGAACAGGGGAGAAACACCGGGGAGCTGTTTTTT
abundance: .; v_gene: TRBV18; d_gene: .; j_gene: TRBJ2-1; CDR3aa: CASSPIEATYDLGQFF; CDR3nt: TGTGCCAGCTCACCAATCGAGGCAACCTACGACTTAGGGCAGTTCTTC
abundance: few; v_gene: TRBV19; d_gene: .; j_gene: TRBJ1-3; CDR3aa: CASRQGSGNTIYF; CDR3nt: TGTGCCAGTAGGCAGGGCTCTGGAAACACCATATATTTT
abundance: .; v_gene: TRBV5-5; d_gene: .; j_gene: TRBJ1-1; CDR3aa: CASSLQGGAAEAFF; CDR3nt: TGTGCCAGCAGCTTGCAGGGCGGTGCGGCTGAAGCTTTCTTT
abundance: .; v_gene: TRBV3-1/TRBV3-2; d_gene: .; j_gene: TRBJ2-2; CDR3aa: CASSQEGQSSFGAAGELFF; CDR3nt: TGTGCCAGCAGCCAAGAAGGACAGAGTTCTTTTGGTGCGGCCGGGGAGCTGTTTTTT
abundance: once; v_gene: TRBV28; d_gene: TRBD2; j_gene: TRBJ2-7; CDR3aa: CASSFGTSGSYEQYF; CDR3nt: TGTGCCAGCAGTTTCGGGACTAGCGGTTCCTACGAGCAGTACTTC
abundance: .; v_gene: TRBV20-1; d_gene: .; j_gene: TRBJ1-3; CDR3aa: CSASGRERGNTIYF; CDR3nt: TGCAGTGCTAGTGGCAGGGAACGTGGAAACACCATATATTTT
abundance: .; v_gene: TRBV28; d_gene: .; j_gene: TRBJ2-5; CDR3aa: CASSNQARGKETQYF; CDR3nt: TGTGCCAGCAGTAACCAGGCCCGAGGGAAAGAGACCCAGTACTTC
abundance: .; v_gene: TRBV10-3; d_gene: TRBD1; j_gene: TRBJ2-5; CDR3aa: CAISESKTGTLETQYF; CDR3nt: TGTGCCATCAGTGAGTCGAAGACAGGGACATTAGAGACCCAGTACTTC
abundance: .; v_gene: TRBV18; d_gene: .; j_gene: TRBJ1-5; CDR3aa: CASSGPNEPQHF; CDR3nt: TGTGCCAGCTCAGGGCCCAATGAGCCCCAGCATTTT
abundance: .; v_gene: TRBV18; d_gene: .; j_gene: TRBJ2-3; CDR3aa: CASGLTDTTSTDTQYF; CDR3nt: TGTGCCAGCGGATTGACGGACACCACTAGCACAGATACGCAGTATTTT
abundance: once; v_gene: TRBV5-8; d_gene: TRBD1; j_gene: TRBJ2-6; CDR3aa: CASSGSHTGGSGANVLTF; CDR3nt: TGTGCCAGCAGCGGATCCCATACAGGGGGCTCTGGGGCCAACGTCCTGACTTTC
abundance: once; v_gene: TRBV5-1; d_gene: TRBD1; j_gene: TRBJ2-7; CDR3aa: CASSLGWTGGYEQYF; CDR3nt: TGCGCCAGCAGCTTGGGTTGGACAGGGGGCTACGAGCAGTACTTC
abundance: once; v_gene: TRBV4-1; d_gene: .; j_gene: TRBJ2-7; CDR3aa: CASSQVVSSYEQYF; CDR3nt: TGCGCCAGCAGCCAAGTCGTGAGTAGCTACGAGCAGTACTTC
abundance: .; v_gene: TRBV7-9; d_gene: TRBD1; j_gene: TRBJ1-5; CDR3aa: CASSRQGDGNQPQHF; CDR3nt: TGTGCCAGCAGCCGACAGGGGGATGGCAATCAGCCCCAGCATTTT
abundance: .; v_gene: TRBV6-1; d_gene: .; j_gene: TRBJ1-1; CDR3aa: CASSELRDTEAFF; CDR3nt: TGTGCCAGCAGTGAATTGCGCGACACTGAAGCTTTCTTT
abundance: .; v_gene: TRBV2; d_gene: .; j_gene: TRBJ2-3; CDR3aa: CASSARGSYTDTQYF; CDR3nt: TGTGCCAGCAGTGCTCGGGGATCGTACACAGATACGCAGTATTTT
abundance: .; v_gene: TRBV30; d_gene: TRBD1; j_gene: TRBJ2-3; CDR3aa: CAWSPGQGAADTQYF; CDR3nt: TGTGCCTGGAGTCCGGGACAGGGTGCGGCAGATACGCAGTATTTT
abundance: .; v_gene: TRBV7-2; d_gene: .; j_gene: TRBJ1-4; CDR3aa: CASSLDRVGLFF; CDR3nt: TGTGCCAGCAGCTTAGACAGGGTAGGACTGTTTTTT
abundance: few; v_gene: TRBV12-3/TRBV12-4; d_gene: .; j_gene: TRBJ1-1; CDR3aa: CASSLGGVTEAFF; CDR3nt: TGTGCCAGCAGTTTGGGGGGAGTCACTGAAGCTTTCTTT
abundance: .; v_gene: TRBV28; d_gene: .; j_gene: TRBJ2-1; CDR3aa: CASSFSGSNNEQFF; CDR3nt: TGTGCCAGCAGTTTTTCTGGCAGTAACAATGAGCAGTTCTTC
abundance: .; v_gene: TRBV5-1; d_gene: TRBD1; j_gene: TRBJ1-1; CDR3aa: CASSKGTGGTEAFF; CDR3nt: TGCGCCAGCAGCAAGGGGACAGGCGGGACCGAAGCTTTCTTT
abundance: .; v_gene: TRBV24-1; d_gene: TRBD2; j_gene: TRBJ2-3; CDR3aa: CATSDPLAGGSGTQYF; CDR3nt: TGTGCCACCAGTGATCCGTTAGCGGGGGGTTCGGGTACGCAGTATTTT
abundance: .; v_gene: TRBV2; d_gene: .; j_gene: TRBJ2-5; CDR3aa: CASEAQGSGAQYF; CDR3nt: TGTGCCAGCGAGGCGCAGGGGTCCGGGGCCCAGTACTTC
abundance: .; v_gene: TRBV5-6; d_gene: .; j_gene: TRBJ1-2; CDR3aa: CASRRDQTGHNYGYTF; CDR3nt: TGTGCCAGCAGACGTGATCAAACAGGGCATAACTATGGCTACACCTTC
abundance: .; v_gene: TRBV9; d_gene: TRBD2; j_gene: TRBJ2-1; CDR3aa: CASSEAGTNYNEQFF; CDR3nt: TGTGCCAGCAGCGAAGCGGGGACTAATTACAATGAGCAGTTCTTC
abundance: once; v_gene: TRBV9; d_gene: .; j_gene: TRBJ2-3; CDR3aa: CASSAGAMTDTQYF; CDR3nt: TGTGCCAGCAGCGCAGGGGCTATGACAGATACGCAGTATTTT
abundance: once; v_gene: TRBV5-5; d_gene: .; j_gene: TRBJ1-2; CDR3aa: CASSEKPSGGRLYGYTF; CDR3nt: TGTGCCAGCAGCGAGAAACCGTCGGGGGGGCGATTATATGGCTACACCTTC
abundance: few; v_gene: TRBV6-5; d_gene: .; j_gene: TRBJ1-6; CDR3aa: CASSLQGSYNSPLHF; CDR3nt: TGTGCCAGCAGTCTACAGGGTTCCTATAATTCACCCCTCCACTTT
abundance: .; v_gene: TRBV5-1; d_gene: TRBD1; j_gene: TRBJ2-7; CDR3aa: CASSLEGGRGEQYF; CDR3nt: TGCGCCAGCAGCTTGGAAGGGGGCCGGGGCGAGCAGTACTTC
abundance: .; v_gene: TRBV24-1; d_gene: TRBD2; j_gene: TRBJ2-7; CDR3aa: CATSDTGLAGYEQYF; CDR3nt: TGTGCCACCAGTGATACGGGACTAGCGGGGTACGAGCAGTACTTC
abundance: .; v_gene: TRBV19; d_gene: TRBD2; j_gene: TRBJ2-5; CDR3aa: CASSPLGTSGGETQYF; CDR3nt: TGTGCCAGTAGTCCCCTAGGAACTAGCGGGGGAGAGACCCAGTACTTC
abundance: .; v_gene: TRBV19; d_gene: .; j_gene: TRBJ2-1; CDR3aa: CASGLFPYNEQFF; CDR3nt: TGTGCCAGTGGACTATTCCCCTACAATGAGCAGTTCTTC
abundance: .; v_gene: TRBV10-3; d_gene: TRBD1; j_gene: TRBJ1-2; CDR3aa: CAISESPGGGYGYTF; CDR3nt: TGTGCCATCAGTGAGTCGCCAGGGGGTGGCTATGGCTACACCTTC
abundance: .; v_gene: TRBV2; d_gene: .; j_gene: TRBJ1-1; CDR3aa: CASRLEGQLNTEAFF; CDR3nt: TGTGCCAGCAGGCTGGAGGGCCAGTTAAACACTGAAGCTTTCTTT
abundance: .; v_gene: TRBV18; d_gene: .; j_gene: TRBJ2-5; CDR3aa: CASSPKQETQYF; CDR3nt: TGTGCCAGCTCACCTAAACAAGAGACCCAGTACTTC
abundance: once; v_gene: TRBV7-6; d_gene: TRBD2; j_gene: TRBJ2-5; CDR3aa: CASSQGVLAGAQETQYF; CDR3nt: TGTGCCAGCAGCCAGGGGGTGTTAGCGGGGGCCCAAGAGACCCAGTACTTC
abundance: .; v_gene: TRBV5-1; d_gene: TRBD1; j_gene: TRBJ2-2; CDR3aa: CASSFRDRGHGELFF; CDR3nt: TGCGCCAGCAGCTTCCGGGACAGGGGTCACGGGGAGCTGTTTTTT
abundance: .; v_gene: TRBV5-4; d_gene: .; j_gene: TRBJ2-2; CDR3aa: CASSFEATGELFF; CDR3nt: TGTGCCAGCAGCTTCGAGGCGACCGGGGAGCTGTTTTTT
abundance: .; v_gene: TRBV18; d_gene: TRBD1; j_gene: TRBJ1-1; CDR3aa: CASSQGQGALGAFF; CDR3nt: TGTGCCAGCTCACAGGGACAGGGGGCGTTGGGAGCTTTCTTT
abundance: .; v_gene: TRBV3-1/TRBV3-2; d_gene: .; j_gene: TRBJ2-3; CDR3aa: CASSGGAGTDTQYF; CDR3nt: TGTGCCAGCAGCGGGGGGGCTGGCACAGATACGCAGTATTTT
abundance: .; v_gene: TRBV6-5; d_gene: TRBD1; j_gene: TRBJ1-2; CDR3aa: CASSYSEGARGYTF; CDR3nt: TGTGCCAGCAGTTACTCTGAGGGGGCGAGGGGCTACACCTTC